The TCR beta chain under discussion was sequenced for a study of blood T cell repertoires in COVID-19. Study-wide context: Samples representing acute and convalescent COVID-19 were sourced from the United States, Italy and Spain. Sources were T cells, B-cell-depleted T cells, or PBMCs; the material itself was cDNA or gDNA.

Sequencing was performed with immunoSEQ multiplex PCR; in TCRdb, only in-frame clones are kept and a portion is missing. Of about 130,000 clones in the sample, roughly 86% were seen once. The CDR3 is 14 residues long. Germline CDR1 is SGHRS and CDR2 is YFSETQ. The germline V and J ends were trimmed by 4 bases and 1 base, with 11 bases remaining between them. The V gene is TRBV5-1, the J gene TRBJ1-1; D unresolved. The sequenced sample consisted of peripheral blood. The source of this sequence is a woman in her forties or fifties who had recovered from COVID-19. The CDR3 loop reads CASSDRTGNTEAFF. CDR3 nucleotide sequence: TGCGCCAGCAGCGACCGGACTGGGAACACTGAAGCTTTCTTT.